This T cell receptor (beta chain) came from a study of T cell repertoires in cytomegalovirus infection. Study overall: Evidence of both CMV infection and a matching HLA type came from public TCR beta signatures.

Study findings and constraints: HLA-C-restricted CMV clonotypes gave the most frequent clonotype in two of eight donors.

MiXCR, applied by TCRdb to the reads, yields one record per CDR3 protein. The repertoire consists of about 740,000 distinct CDR3 sequences, with 35% to 45% occurring once and the leading ten covering under 3.5%. Germline V gives CDR1 MNHEY, CDR2 SMNVEV (reference sequence). The length of the CDR3 is 15 residues. Trimming shortened V by 7 bases and J by 4 bases, and 17 bases separated the two germline ends. A remark on this clonotype: Its antigen remains unidentified.

The material sequenced was PBMCs. The TCR comes from a human donor in good health (CMV status not recorded). Some clones in this sample may be carry-over from other donors' samples. The chain combines TRBV27 with TRBJ1-5; the D is unclear. CDR3 sequence: CASKSTGPSNQPQHF. CDR3 coding DNA: TGTGCCAGCAAGTCCACTGGCCCTTCTAATCAGCCCCAGCATTTT.